Presented here are 22 T cell receptor beta chains from one specimen sequenced in a study of beta chain features in type 1 diabetes. All of the isolated RNA was reverse transcribed, so expressed TCRB transcripts were sequenced. Method: immunoSEQ multiplex PCR; TCRdb's copy keeps in-frame clones and lacks some. The table includes 900,000 or so clones, around a sixth detected once. Sequencing was carried out using naive CD4+ T cells from blood. These receptors all come from a woman between 18 and 29 years old in good health.

This clone has a handful of counts. This chain joins TRBV2 and TRBJ2-3; D call uncertain. The CDR3 has 11 residues. Trimming removed 4 bases at V and 6 bases at J, with 5 bases between. The germline gives CDR1 SNHLY, CDR2 FYNNEI. The DNA of the CDR3 is TGTGCCAGCAGTGTCCGGGATACGCAGTATTTT. This codes for CASSVRDTQYF.

The genes are TRBV2 and TRBJ2-6; 9 positions match TRBD1. CDR3 size: 15 residues. With 6 bases clipped from V and 2 bases from J, the junction kept 2 bases outside the gene matches. The germline V gene has CDR1 SNHLY and CDR2 FYNNEI. CDR3 nucleotide sequence: TGTGCCAGCAGATGGACAGGGGCTGGGGCCAACGTCCTGACTTTC. Protein product: CASRWTGAGANVLTF.

V usage is TRBV7-9 and J usage is TRBJ1-4, with no clear D. This CDR3 has 13 amino acids. V lost 5 bases and J 2 bases, leaving 6 bases between the germline ends. Germline lookup yields CDR1 SEHNR and CDR2 FQNEAQ (reference sequence). The DNA for the CDR3 is TGTGCCAGCAGCGCGGTGACTAATGAAAAACTGTTTTTT. As protein: CASSAVTNEKLFF.

The chain is built from TRBV28 and TRBJ1-1; TRBD1 matches 11 bases. The CDR3 is 16 residues long. The germline CDR1 and CDR2 sequences are MDHEN and SYDVKM. Losses at the gene ends were 4 bases for V and 5 bases for J; bases not matched to a gene: 9. CDR3 nucleotides: TGTGCCAGCAGTTCCCGGACAGGGGGCCGGTGGACTGAAGCTTTCTTT. Residues: CASSSRTGGRWTEAFF.

The rearrangement joins TRBV18 to TRBJ1-2; the match to TRBD1 covers 8 bases. In germline, CDR1 is KGHSH, CDR2 LQKENI. The V gene end was trimmed by 6 bases and the J gene end by 2 bases; junction bases not matched to a gene: 8. The CDR3 loop spans 15 amino acids. The CDR3 DNA sequence: TGTGCCAGCTCGGACTGGGACAGGAGAAACTATGGCTACACCTTC. Translation gives CASSDWDRRNYGYTF.

The table lists this clone with a few counts. The CDR3 DNA reads as TGTGCCAGCAGTACGCCCTTCGGACTCCGCGAGACCCAGTACTTC. This codes for CASSTPFGLRETQYF. This rearrangement joins TRBV28 to TRBJ2-5; D might be TRBD2 (5 bases). Germline assignment: CDR1 MDHEN and CDR2 SYDVKM. The CDR3 extends over 15 amino acids. With 5 bases removed from V and 5 bases from J, the gap between germline ends came to 18 bases. Combining the CDR3 with reference TRBV28 and TRBJ2-5 gives the whole variable domain DVKVTQSSRYLVKRTGEKVFLECVQDMDHENMFWYRQDPGLGLRLIYFSYDVKMKEKGDIPEGYSVSREKKERFSLILESASTNQTSMYLCASSTPFGLRETQYFGPGTRLLVL.

This rearrangement joins TRBV5-1 to TRBJ2-6; D call uncertain. V lost 4 bases and J 1 base, leaving 3 bases between the germline ends. The CDR3 sequence is 13 residues long. Germline V CDR1 and CDR2: SGHRS, YFSETQ. The CDR3 is CASSTSGANVLTF. In DNA form, the CDR3 reads TGCGCCAGCAGCACATCTGGGGCCAACGTCCTGACTTTC.

This clone appeared a few times. The J gene is TRBJ1-1, the V gene TRBV6-6; D unclear. Germline V lookup: CDR1 MNHNY, CDR2 SVGAGI (reference sequence). Trimming removed 2 bases at V and 7 bases at J, with 8 bases between. The CDR3 contains 12 residues. The CDR3 DNA sequence: TGTGCCAGCAGTTACGCGGAGAATGAAGCTTTCTTT. This translates into CASSYAENEAFF.

The chain combines TRBV6-6 with TRBJ2-1; TRBD2 might be the D (6 bases). Germline V gives CDR1 MNHNY, CDR2 SVGAGI (reference sequence). This CDR3 has 15 residues. V was shortened by 7 bases and J by 5 bases, with 18 bases between the two germline ends. The CDR3 DNA sequence: TGTGCCAGCACCTTTGGCGGGATGTCCCACAATGAGCAGTTCTTC. Protein product: CASTFGGMSHNEQFF.

This clone was observed a handful of times. The J gene is TRBJ1-5, the V gene TRBV6-5; 8 bases are shared with TRBD1. Unmatched junction bases numbered 3, after V lost 5 bases and J lost 3 bases. The CDR3 totals 14 residues. Germline CDR1 MNHEY, CDR2 SVGAGI. The CDR3 loop reads CASSTGGNNQPQHF. The CDR3 region has the DNA TGTGCCAGCAGTACAGGGGGGAACAATCAGCCCCAGCATTTT.

Notes on this clone: Other DNA sequences of this sample code for an identical CDR3. The genes are TRBV5-1 and TRBJ2-1; TRBD1 is a possible D gene (6 bases). Trimming removed 1 base from V and 8 bases from J, with 7 bases in between. This CDR3 region has 12 residues. The germline V gene has CDR1 SGHRS and CDR2 YFSETQ. This chain's CDR3 is CASSLPGDEQFF. The CDR3 nucleotides are TGCGCCAGCAGCTTGCCAGGGGATGAGCAGTTCTTC.

In this sample, this clone turned up a few times. A junction end diverges from the germline sequence, so it may reflect a read error. V usage is TRBV13 and J usage is TRBJ2-1; D call uncertain. Germline CDR1 reads PRHDT; CDR2 reads FYEKMQ (reference sequence). The CDR3 has 15 residues. CDR3 loop: CASSIGRSSYNEQFF. In nucleotides, the CDR3 is TGTGCCAGCAGCATAGGACGTAGCTCCTACAATGAGCAGTTCTTC.

This chain uses TRBV6-5 with TRBJ2-7, with D unresolved. The CDR3 extends over 16 amino acids. Germline CDR1 MNHEY, CDR2 SVGAGI. Trimming pared 0 bases from V and 2 bases from J, leaving 14 bases between. CDR3 nucleotide sequence: TGTGCCAGCAGTTACTCTTCTAATAGAATGACCTACGAGCAGTACTTC. This encodes CASSYSSNRMTYEQYF.

V and J are TRBV15 and TRBJ1-5; 8 bases are a match to TRBD1. V shed 0 bases, J shed 4 bases, and the junction held 5 bases outside the gene matches. CDR3 length equals 16 residues. Per germline, CDR1 LNHNV and CDR2 YYDKDF (reference sequence). The CDR3 nucleotides are TGTGCCACCAGCAGAGACAGGGGGCTTTGGAATCAGCCCCAGCATTTT. Its protein is CATSRDRGLWNQPQHF.

This CDR3 reads CASIRTSGNNEQFF. In DNA form, the CDR3 reads TGTGCCAGCATTCGGACTAGCGGGAACAATGAGCAGTTCTTC. The genes are TRBV27 and TRBJ2-1, with 12 positions matching TRBD2. Germline loops: CDR1 MNHEY, CDR2 SMNVEV (reference sequence). V lost 7 bases and J lost 5; bases outside the gene matches: 3. The CDR3 is 14 residues long.

This sequence joins TRBV5-1 and TRBJ2-5; 7 bases align to TRBD1. The CDR3 has 15 residues. Per germline, CDR1 SGHRS and CDR2 YFSETQ. The V and J ends lost 3 bases and 3 bases, in that order; junction bases with no gene match: 8. Written as DNA, the CDR3 is TGCGCCAGCAGCTCCACGGGACAGCGAGAAGAGACCCAGTACTTC. Encoded protein: CASSSTGQREETQYF.

The chain joins TRBV27 to TRBJ1-2; the D is unclear. The length of the CDR3 is 13 residues. The V gene's germline CDR1 is MNHEY and CDR2 SMNVEV (reference sequence). V dropped 2 bases and J dropped 7 bases, with 11 bases sitting between them. DNA of the CDR3: TGTGCCAGCAGTTTAAAAGTGTGGGGTGGCTACACCTTC. Translated: CASSLKVWGGYTF.

J is TRBJ1-3 and V is TRBV11-2, with D possibly TRBD1 on 6 matching bases. This CDR3 is 17 amino acids long. The V gene lost 0 bases and the J gene lost 0 bases, with 12 bases spanning the gap. The germline CDR1 and CDR2 sequences are SGHAT and FQNNGV. Written as DNA, the CDR3 is TGTGCCAGCAGCTTAGAAACAGGGCTCCACTCTGGAAACACCATATATTTT. This codes for CASSLETGLHSGNTIYF.

The CDR3 here is CASSLAPASGVYEQYF. CDR3 in DNA: TGTGCCAGCAGCTTAGCGCCGGCTAGCGGGGTTTACGAGCAGTACTTC. The chain is built from TRBV7-8 and TRBJ2-7, with 9 bases fitting TRBD2. The CDR3 runs to 16 residues. The junction had 7 bases not matched to a gene; V was cut back by 0 bases and J by 4 bases. The germline V gene encodes CDR1 SGHVS and CDR2 FQNEAQ.

This clone turned up a few times. This chain joins TRBV4-3 and TRBJ1-1; TRBD1 might be the D (5 bases). CDR1 is LGHNA and CDR2 is YSLEER in the germline V gene. CDR3 size: 15 residues. Trimming shortened V by 2 bases and J by 6 bases, and 16 bases separated the two germline ends. The CDR3 here is CASSQTPGLRAEAFF. The CDR3, as DNA: TGCGCCAGCAGCCAAACACCGGGGCTACGGGCTGAAGCTTTCTTT.

This clone was observed a few times. The chain joins TRBV5-1 to TRBJ2-5, with 7 bases fitting TRBD1. The CDR3 contains 12 residues. From germline, CDR1 is SGHRS and CDR2 YFSETQ. Germline trimming cut 5 bases from V and 5 bases from J; bases unmatched to any gene: 3. The CDR3 spells CASRTGTETQYF. CDR3 bases: TGCGCCAGCAGGACAGGGACGGAGACCCAGTACTTC.

This chain uses TRBV2 with TRBJ2-2; TRBD1 might be the D (5 bases). With 6 bases removed from V and 7 bases from J, the gap between germline ends came to 12 bases. Germline CDR1 and CDR2: SNHLY and FYNNEI. This CDR3 contains 13 residues. The chain's CDR3 is CASRGVQGGELFF. The CDR3 DNA reads as TGTGCCAGCAGAGGGGTGCAGGGCGGGGAGCTGTTTTTT.